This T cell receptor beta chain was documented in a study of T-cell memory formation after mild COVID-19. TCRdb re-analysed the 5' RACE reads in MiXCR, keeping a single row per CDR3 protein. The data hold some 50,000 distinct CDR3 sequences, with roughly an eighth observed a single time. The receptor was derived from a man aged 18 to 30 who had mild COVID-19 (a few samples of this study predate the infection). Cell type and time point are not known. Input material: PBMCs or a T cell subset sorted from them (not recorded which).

The CDR3 nucleotides read TGCGCCAGCAGCCAGCCCGACCGGGACAGGATTGAAGCTTTCTTT. Translation gives CASSQPDRDRIEAFF. V gene TRBV4-1 combines with J gene TRBJ1-1, with 8 positions matching TRBD1. After removal of 3 bases from V and 7 bases from J, the junction contained 10 bases not matched to a gene. The CDR3 has 15 amino acids. The germline V gene has CDR1 MGHRA and CDR2 YSYEKL.